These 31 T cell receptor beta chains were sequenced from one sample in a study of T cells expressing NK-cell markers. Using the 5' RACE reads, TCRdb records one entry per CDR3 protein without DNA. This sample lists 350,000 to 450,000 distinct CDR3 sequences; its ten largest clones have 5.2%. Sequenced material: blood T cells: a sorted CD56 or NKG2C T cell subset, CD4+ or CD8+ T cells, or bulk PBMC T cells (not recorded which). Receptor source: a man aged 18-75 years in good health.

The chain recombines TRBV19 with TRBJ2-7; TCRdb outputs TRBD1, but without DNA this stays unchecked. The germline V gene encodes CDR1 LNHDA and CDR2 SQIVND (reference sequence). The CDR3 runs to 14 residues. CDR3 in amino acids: CASSSLGGGREQYF.

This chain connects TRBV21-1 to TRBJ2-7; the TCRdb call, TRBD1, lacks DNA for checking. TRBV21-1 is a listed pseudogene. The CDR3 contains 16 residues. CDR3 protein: CASSKEGALSSYEQYF.

CDR3 amino acids: CASSEAKGNYGYTF. The chain links TRBV2 to TRBJ1-2; TCRdb gives TRBD1 as the D gene, but with no DNA this cannot be confirmed. Germline loops: CDR1 SNHLY, CDR2 FYNNEI. The CDR3 loop spans 14 amino acids.

The CDR3 reads CATSSRQGIQPQHF. The chain has TRBV15 and TRBJ1-5; absent DNA, TCRdb's TRBD1 call cannot be checked. The CDR3 has 14 amino acids. Germline CDR1 reads LNHNV; CDR2 reads YYDKDF (reference sequence).

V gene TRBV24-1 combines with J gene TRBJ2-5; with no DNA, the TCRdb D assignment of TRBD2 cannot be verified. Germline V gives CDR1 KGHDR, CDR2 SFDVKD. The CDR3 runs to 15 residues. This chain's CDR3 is CATSDPRGGRETQYF.

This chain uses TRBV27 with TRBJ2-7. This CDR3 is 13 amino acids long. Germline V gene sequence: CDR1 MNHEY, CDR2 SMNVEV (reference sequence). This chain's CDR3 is CASSSNGHYEQYF.

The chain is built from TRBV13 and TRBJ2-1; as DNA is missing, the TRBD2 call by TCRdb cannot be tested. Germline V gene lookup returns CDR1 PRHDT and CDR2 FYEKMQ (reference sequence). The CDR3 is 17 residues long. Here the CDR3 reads CASSYRLAGGLYNEQFF. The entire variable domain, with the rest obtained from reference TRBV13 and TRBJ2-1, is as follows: AAGVIQSPRHLIKEKRETATLKCYPIPRHDTVYWYQQGPGQDPQFLISFYEKMQSDKGSIPDRFSAQQFSDYHSELNMSSLELGDSALYFCASSYRLAGGLYNEQFFGPGTRLTVL.

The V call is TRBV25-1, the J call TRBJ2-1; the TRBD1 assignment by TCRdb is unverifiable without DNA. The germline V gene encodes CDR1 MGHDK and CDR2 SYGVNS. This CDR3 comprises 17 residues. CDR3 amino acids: CASSDGTGFSTYNEQFF.

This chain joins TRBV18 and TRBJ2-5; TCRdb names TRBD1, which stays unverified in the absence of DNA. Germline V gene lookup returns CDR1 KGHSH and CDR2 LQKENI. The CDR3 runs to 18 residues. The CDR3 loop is CASSPGQRLSQEGETQYF.

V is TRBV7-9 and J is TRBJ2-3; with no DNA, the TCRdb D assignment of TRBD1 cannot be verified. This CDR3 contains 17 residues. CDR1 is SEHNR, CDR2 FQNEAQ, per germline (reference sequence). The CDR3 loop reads CASSFPPVGGITDTQYF.

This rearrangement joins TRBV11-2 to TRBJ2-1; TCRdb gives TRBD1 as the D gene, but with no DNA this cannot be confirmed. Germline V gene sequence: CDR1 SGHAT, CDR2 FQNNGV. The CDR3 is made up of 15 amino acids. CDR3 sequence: CASSQGQIGGGEQFF.

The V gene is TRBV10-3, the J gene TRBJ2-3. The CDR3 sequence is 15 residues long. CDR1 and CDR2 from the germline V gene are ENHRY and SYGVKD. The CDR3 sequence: CAISDGQDITDTQYF.

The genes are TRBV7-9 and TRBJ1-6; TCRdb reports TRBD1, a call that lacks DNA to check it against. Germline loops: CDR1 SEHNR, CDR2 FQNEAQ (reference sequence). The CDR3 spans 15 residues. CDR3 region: CASSLYGGDNSPLHF.

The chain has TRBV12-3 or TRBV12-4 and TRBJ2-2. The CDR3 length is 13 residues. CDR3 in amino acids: CASSRSVTGELFF.

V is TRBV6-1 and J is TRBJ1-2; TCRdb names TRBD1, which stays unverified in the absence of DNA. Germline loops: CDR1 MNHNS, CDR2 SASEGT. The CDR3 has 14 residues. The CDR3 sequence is CASSPRTGVNGYTF.

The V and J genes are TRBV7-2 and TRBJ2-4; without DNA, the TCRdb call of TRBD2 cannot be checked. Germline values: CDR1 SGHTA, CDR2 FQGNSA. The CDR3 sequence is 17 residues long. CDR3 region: CASSSPSGGGAKNIQYF. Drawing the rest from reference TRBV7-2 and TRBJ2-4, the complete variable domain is GAGVSQSPSNKVTEKGKDVELRCDPISGHTALYWYRQSLGQGLEFLIYFQGNSAPDKSGLPSDRFSAERTGGSVSTLTIQRTQQEDSAVYLCASSSPSGGGAKNIQYFGAGTRLSVL.

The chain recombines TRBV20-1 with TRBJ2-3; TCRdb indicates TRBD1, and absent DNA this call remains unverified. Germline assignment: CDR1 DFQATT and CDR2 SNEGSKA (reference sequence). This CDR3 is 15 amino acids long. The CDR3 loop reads CSARAPGLALDTQYF.

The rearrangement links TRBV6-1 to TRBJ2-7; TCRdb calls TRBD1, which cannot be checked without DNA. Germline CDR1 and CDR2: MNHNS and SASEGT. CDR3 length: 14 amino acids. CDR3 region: CASRTGGRIYEQYF.

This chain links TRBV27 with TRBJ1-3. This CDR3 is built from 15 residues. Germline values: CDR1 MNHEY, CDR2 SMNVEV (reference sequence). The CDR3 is CASSFTGYSGNTIYF.

CDR3 protein: CASSQEPSGVSTDTQYF. The V and J genes are TRBV3-1 and TRBJ2-3; TCRdb picks TRBD2, but there is no DNA to check that call. Looked up from germline, CDR1 is LGHDT and CDR2 is YNNKEL (reference sequence). The CDR3 is 17 residues long.

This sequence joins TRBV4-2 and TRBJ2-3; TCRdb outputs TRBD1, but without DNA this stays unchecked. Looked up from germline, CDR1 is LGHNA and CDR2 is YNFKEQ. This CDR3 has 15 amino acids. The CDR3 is CASSHPGQYTDTQYF.

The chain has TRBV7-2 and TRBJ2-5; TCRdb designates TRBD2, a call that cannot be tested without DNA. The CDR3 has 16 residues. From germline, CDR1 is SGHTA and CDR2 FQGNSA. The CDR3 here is CASSPRWEGPGKTQYF.

CDR3 region: CASSRPGLASSGANVLTF. V usage is TRBV3-1 and J usage is TRBJ2-6; with no DNA, the TCRdb D assignment of TRBD2 cannot be verified. The V gene's germline CDR1 is LGHDT and CDR2 YNNKEL (reference sequence). CDR3 length: 18 amino acids.

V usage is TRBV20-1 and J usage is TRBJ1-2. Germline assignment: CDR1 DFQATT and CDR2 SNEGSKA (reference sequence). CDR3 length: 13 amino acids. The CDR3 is CSARAMDLGGYTF.

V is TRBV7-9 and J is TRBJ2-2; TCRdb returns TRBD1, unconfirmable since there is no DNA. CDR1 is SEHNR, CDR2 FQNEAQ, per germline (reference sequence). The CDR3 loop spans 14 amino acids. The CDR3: CASTQGDYTGELFF. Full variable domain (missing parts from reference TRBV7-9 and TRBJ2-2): DTGVSQNPRHKITKRGQNVTFRCDPISEHNRLYWYRQTLGQGPEFLTYFQNEAQLEKSRLLSDRFSAERPKGSFSTLEIQRTEQGDSAMYLCASTQGDYTGELFFGEGSRLTVL.

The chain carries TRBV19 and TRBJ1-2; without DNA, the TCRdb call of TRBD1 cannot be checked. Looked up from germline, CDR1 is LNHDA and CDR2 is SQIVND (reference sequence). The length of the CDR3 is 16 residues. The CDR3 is CASSTPNRLLNYGYTF.

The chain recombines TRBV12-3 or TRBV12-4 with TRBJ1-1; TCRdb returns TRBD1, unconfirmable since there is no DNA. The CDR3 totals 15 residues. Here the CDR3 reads CASRQTGQGSTEAFF.

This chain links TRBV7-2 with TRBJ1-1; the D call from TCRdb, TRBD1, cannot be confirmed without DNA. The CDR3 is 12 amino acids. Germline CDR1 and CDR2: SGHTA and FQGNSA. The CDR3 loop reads CASRWTGPEAFF. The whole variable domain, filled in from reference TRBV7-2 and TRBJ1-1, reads GAGVSQSPSNKVTEKGKDVELRCDPISGHTALYWYRQSLGQGLEFLIYFQGNSAPDKSGLPSDRFSAERTGGSVSTLTIQRTQQEDSAVYLCASRWTGPEAFFGQGTRLTVV.

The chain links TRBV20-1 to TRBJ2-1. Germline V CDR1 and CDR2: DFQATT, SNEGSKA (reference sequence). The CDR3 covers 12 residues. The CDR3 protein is CSASDSFYEQFF.

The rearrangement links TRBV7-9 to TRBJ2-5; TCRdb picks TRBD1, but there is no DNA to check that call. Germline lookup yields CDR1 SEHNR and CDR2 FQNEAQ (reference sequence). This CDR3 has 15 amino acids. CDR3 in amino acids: CASSLTTGPKETQYF. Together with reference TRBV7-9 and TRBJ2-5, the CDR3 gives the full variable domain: DTGVSQNPRHKITKRGQNVTFRCDPISEHNRLYWYRQTLGQGPEFLTYFQNEAQLEKSRLLSDRFSAERPKGSFSTLEIQRTEQGDSAMYLCASSLTTGPKETQYFGPGTRLLVL.

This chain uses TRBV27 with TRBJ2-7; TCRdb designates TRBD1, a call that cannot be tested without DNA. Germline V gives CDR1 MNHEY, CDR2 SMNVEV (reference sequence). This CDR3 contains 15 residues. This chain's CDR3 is CASSLTNTGNYEQYF.